These 3 T cell receptor beta chains were all obtained from the same sample, sequenced in a study of control samples from healthy donors and cancer patients. TCRdb keeps only in-frame clones here, not all; method: immunoSEQ multiplex PCR. The profile shows under 85,000 clones, 89% of them singletons. The sample consisted of PBMCs. These receptors came from a man aged 55 to 70 with colorectal cancer.

V and J are TRBV7-8 and TRBJ2-5; D may be TRBD2 (7 bases). Germline CDR1 SGHVS, CDR2 FQNEAQ. There are 16 residues in the CDR3. Trimming stripped 5 bases from V and 5 bases from J, with 21 bases between. The DNA for the CDR3 is TGTGCCAGCAGCCTGAGTGTTGGCGGGGGCCCGGAGACCCAGTACTTC. It translates to CASSLSVGGGPETQYF.

This clone is medium-sized within its sample. In DNA, the CDR3 is TGCGCCAGCAGCTTTCGACAGACGTCCACTGAAGCTTTCTTT. Residues: CASSFRQTSTEAFF. The chain links TRBV5-1 to TRBJ1-1, with TRBD1 as a possible D gene (5 bases). Looked up from germline, CDR1 is SGHRS and CDR2 is YFSETQ. The CDR3 is 14 residues long. V lost 2 bases to trimming and J lost 4 bases, with 12 bases between them.

The gene calls are TRBV15 and TRBJ1-5, with D perhaps matching TRBD1 (5 bases). The V gene's germline CDR1 is LNHNV and CDR2 YYDKDF (reference sequence). The ends were cut back, 6 bases at V and 2 bases at J, with 14 bases in the middle. CDR3 length: 15 residues. CDR3 region: CATSGTPGGNQPQHF. DNA for the CDR3: TGTGCCACCAGTGGGACGCCGGGAGGCAATCAGCCCCAGCATTTT.